This passage covers 24 T cell receptor beta chains from one sample sequenced in a study of cytomegalovirus exposure and HLA in healthy donors (TCRdb year 2017). Libraries were built with the immunoSEQ multiplex PCR assay. A mixture of 60 forward primers for TCR Vbeta segments and 13 reverse primers for TCR Jbeta segments was used in the multiplex PCR. In its TCRdb copy, this immuneACCESS table keeps in-frame sequences only and misses some clones. Where compared with another copy, unresolved V genes explain less than half of these, and the others have no known cause. A total of under 200,000 clones appear in this sample, roughly nine tenths of them only once. The ten largest clones capture 0.65% to 0.9% of the sample. The sequencing sample was made of PBMCs. These receptors were obtained from a woman aged 30 to 39 in good health and CMV-seronegative.

This clone came up a few times. The rearrangement joins TRBV19 to TRBJ2-1; possibly TRBD1 for D (5 bases). Germline V gives CDR1 LNHDA, CDR2 SQIVND (reference sequence). The CDR3 covers 12 residues. Trimming removed 4 bases from V and 8 bases from J, with 9 bases in between. In nucleotides, the CDR3 is TGTGCCAGTAGTACAGGGTGGGATGAGCAGTTCTTC. Residues: CASSTGWDEQFF.

CDR3 sequence (DNA): TGTGCCAGCAGCAGTTATAGCAATCAGCCCCAGCATTTT. Its protein is CASSSYSNQPQHF. The chain recombines TRBV2 with TRBJ1-5; D is unresolved. Trimming left V 6 bases short and J 0 bases short, with 6 bases between. This CDR3 is built from 13 residues. Per germline, CDR1 SNHLY and CDR2 FYNNEI.

This chain uses TRBV19 with TRBJ1-3; D gene ambiguous. The CDR3 spans 14 residues. Germline CDR1 LNHDA, CDR2 SQIVND (reference sequence). The ends were cut back, 7 bases at V and 0 bases at J, with 10 bases in the middle. The CDR3 is CASNQDYSGNTIYF. The CDR3 DNA is TGTGCCAGTAATCAGGACTACTCTGGAAACACCATATATTTT.

The V call is TRBV5-6, the J call TRBJ2-2; no reliable D call. The V end lost 0 bases, the J end lost 9 bases, and 6 bases lay between the germline ends. The CDR3 covers 12 residues. In germline, CDR1 is SGHDT, CDR2 YYEEEE. CDR3 coding DNA: TGTGCCAGCAGCTTGGGGCAGTGGGAGCTGTTTTTT. This translates into CASSLGQWELFF.

The chain employs TRBV27 and TRBJ1-4; D is perhaps TRBD1 (6 bases). The CDR3 runs 15 residues. V lost 5 bases and J lost 7, with 17 bases in between. Germline CDR1 is MNHEY and CDR2 is SMNVEV (reference sequence). The CDR3 DNA is TGTGCCAGCAGTACCCGACAGGCGAGGGGTGAAAAACTGTTTTTT. This codes for CASSTRQARGEKLFF.

The chain joins TRBV7-2 to TRBJ1-2, with TRBD1 as a possible D gene (5 bases). CDR1 is SGHTA and CDR2 is FQGNSA in the germline V gene. V lost 8 bases to trimming and J lost 9 bases, with 16 bases between them. The CDR3 length is 12 residues. CDR3 nucleotides: TGTGCCAGCGCGCGGGACGGCGTTCGCTACACCTTC. This encodes CASARDGVRYTF.

This clone was detected only a few times. The V gene is TRBV23-1, the J gene TRBJ1-3; D call uncertain. TRBV23-1 is labeled an ORF, and its function is uncertain. Trimming removed 0 bases from V and 5 bases from J, with 14 bases in between. The CDR3 contains 16 residues. The CDR3 coding sequence is TGCGCCAGCAGTCAATCGGGCAGAGCTCCTAGAAACACCATATATTTT. Residues: CASSQSGRAPRNTIYF.

V is TRBV4-3 and J is TRBJ2-5; D remains unclear. The CDR3 totals 13 residues. Deletions cut 0 bases from V and 4 bases from J, with 6 bases between. Germline lookup yields CDR1 LGHNA and CDR2 YSLEER. In DNA form, the CDR3 reads TGCGCCAGCAGCCAAGATCTGTCAGAGACCCAGTACTTC. It codes for CASSQDLSETQYF.

In this sample, this clone turned up once. The V and J genes are TRBV7-9 and TRBJ2-6, with TRBD1 identical over 7 bases. Germline-derived CDR1 and CDR2 are SEHNR and FQNEAQ (reference sequence). The V segment lost 2 bases and the J segment 1 base; nucleotides outside the gene matches: 2. The CDR3 has 16 residues. The CDR3 region has the DNA TGTGCCAGCAGCTTACAGACAGGGTCTGGGGCCAACGTCCTGACTTTC. This codes for CASSLQTGSGANVLTF.

In this sample, this clone turned up a few times. The chain couples TRBV10-3 to TRBJ2-3; 10 bases are a match to TRBD1. V was clipped by 8 bases and J by 6 bases; unmatched bases: 5. The germline V gene encodes CDR1 ENHRY and CDR2 SYGVKD. The CDR3 sequence is 13 residues long. The chain's CDR3 is CAIGTGEGDTQYF. CDR3 nucleotides: TGTGCCATCGGGACAGGGGAGGGGGATACGCAGTATTTT.

V is TRBV14 and J is TRBJ2-1, with 9 bases that match TRBD1. This CDR3 comprises 17 residues. The ends lost 1 base at V and 7 bases at J; junction bases unmatched: 11. Germline CDR1 and CDR2: SGHDN and FVKESK. This chain's CDR3 is CASSQGEPGQGLNEQFF. CDR3 sequence (DNA): TGTGCCAGCAGCCAAGGGGAGCCGGGACAGGGCCTTAATGAGCAGTTCTTC.

The chain couples TRBV7-9 to TRBJ1-2; 7 nucleotides align to TRBD1. Germline lookup yields CDR1 SEHNR and CDR2 FQNEAQ (reference sequence). V dropped 5 bases and J dropped 4; count of bases not matched to a gene: 4. The CDR3 totals 13 residues. CDR3 DNA sequence: TGTGCCAGCAGCCGGGACAGCGTCTATGGCTACACCTTC. Translation: CASSRDSVYGYTF.

This clone has just one count. The J gene is TRBJ1-1, the V gene TRBV11-2, with a weak D call TRBD1 (5 bases). Trimming removed 1 base at V and 1 base at J, with 7 bases between. Per germline, CDR1 SGHAT and CDR2 FQNNGV. This CDR3 contains 14 residues. The DNA of the CDR3 is TGTGCCAGCAGCTTAGGGACACGGAACACTGAAGCTTTCTTT. It yields the protein CASSLGTRNTEAFF.

The rearrangement uses TRBV28 and TRBJ1-1; D is unclear. The V end lost 3 bases, the J end lost 0 bases, and 8 bases lay between the germline ends. CDR3 length: 14 residues. Germline V gives CDR1 MDHEN, CDR2 SYDVKM. CDR3 loop: CASSLYTVNTEAFF. The DNA for the CDR3 is TGTGCCAGCAGTTTGTACACAGTGAACACTGAAGCTTTCTTT. The full variable domain, rest sourced from reference TRBV28 and TRBJ1-1, is DVKVTQSSRYLVKRTGEKVFLECVQDMDHENMFWYRQDPGLGLRLIYFSYDVKMKEKGDIPEGYSVSREKKERFSLILESASTNQTSMYLCASSLYTVNTEAFFGQGTRLTVV.

This clone came up a few times. The chain employs TRBV12-1 and TRBJ1-1; the table's D call, TRBD1, has no DNA check behind it. TRBV12-1 constitutes a pseudogene. The CDR3 extends over 15 amino acids. The CDR3 reads CASSSDSPMNTEAFF. The CDR3 DNA is TGTGCCAGCAGCTCAGACAGTCCGATGAACACTGAAGCTTTCTTT.

The V and J genes are TRBV18 and TRBJ2-7; D might be TRBD1 (6 bases). CDR3 length: 14 residues. The germline gives CDR1 KGHSH, CDR2 LQKENI. V dropped 3 bases and J dropped 6 bases, with 15 bases sitting between them. CDR3 sequence reads: CASSPMGAPSEQYF. As DNA, the CDR3 is TGTGCCAGCTCACCCATGGGGGCTCCCTCCGAGCAGTACTTC.

This CDR3 is CASSPLPGGNTEAFF. The CDR3 bases are TGTGCCAGCTCACCTTTGCCTGGAGGAAACACTGAAGCTTTCTTT. This chain connects TRBV18 to TRBJ1-1, with D uncertain. Trimming removed 3 bases at V and 2 bases at J, with 13 bases between. Germline V lookup: CDR1 KGHSH, CDR2 LQKENI. CDR3 length equals 15 residues.

The chain links TRBV6-5 to TRBJ1-1; a possible D gene is TRBD1 (5 bases). The CDR3 spans 14 residues. Germline CDR1 reads MNHEY; CDR2 reads SVGAGI. V dropped 8 bases and J dropped 11 bases, with 24 bases sitting between them. In DNA, the CDR3 is TGTGCCAGCCACCCCCCGACGACAGCCTTGAGGGCTTTCTTT. Its translation is CASHPPTTALRAFF.

The chain couples TRBV6-5 to TRBJ2-7, with 8 bases matching TRBD1. With V trimmed by 5 bases and J by 5 bases, 11 bases remained unmatched. This CDR3 is 15 amino acids long. Germline assignment: CDR1 MNHEY and CDR2 SVGAGI. The CDR3 DNA sequence: TGTGCCAGCAGTCATGACAGGGGTTTTTTCAACGAGCAGTACTTC. Amino acid sequence: CASSHDRGFFNEQYF.

V usage is TRBV5-1 and J usage is TRBJ2-2, with a possible D match to TRBD2 (5 bases). CDR1 and CDR2 (germline): SGHRS, YFSETQ. V was clipped by 3 bases and J by 5 bases, with 14 bases between them. The CDR3 runs 15 residues. CDR3 region: CASSSASMGTGELFF. Written as DNA, the CDR3 is TGCGCCAGCAGCTCCGCTAGCATGGGTACCGGGGAGCTGTTTTTT. The entire variable domain, with the rest obtained from reference TRBV5-1 and TRBJ2-2, is as follows: KAGVTQTPRYLIKTRGQQVTLSCSPISGHRSVSWYQQTPGQGLQFLFEYFSETQRNKGNFPGRFSGRQFSNSRSEMNVSTLELGDSALYLCASSSASMGTGELFFGEGSRLTVL.

The V gene is TRBV25-1, the J gene TRBJ2-5, with D possibly matching TRBD2 (6 bases). This CDR3 spans 15 amino acids. The germline V and J ends were trimmed by 2 bases and 5 bases, with 15 bases remaining between them. The V gene's germline CDR1 is MGHDK and CDR2 SYGVNS. CDR3 DNA: TGTGCCAGCAGTGAAGGAGGGACGACCTGGGAGACCCAGTACTTC. It encodes CASSEGGTTWETQYF.

This clone was found once. The chain links TRBV4-3 to TRBJ2-3; 11 bases match TRBD2. V shed 0 bases and J 6 bases; nucleotides not matched to a gene: 11. CDR1 and CDR2 (germline): LGHNA, YSLEER. The CDR3 covers 18 residues. CDR3 in DNA: TGCGCCAGCAGCCAAGATCCGATAGCGGGGGGGCGTAGGGATACGCAGTATTTT. Its protein is CASSQDPIAGGRRDTQYF.

The chain combines TRBV7-2 with TRBJ2-7, with 8 bases fitting TRBD2. This CDR3 is 14 amino acids long. The ends lost 8 bases at V and 6 bases at J; junction bases unmatched: 12. The germline V gene has CDR1 SGHTA and CDR2 FQGNSA. The CDR3 sequence: CASRPWRGEGEQYF. In DNA, the CDR3 is TGTGCCAGCCGCCCGTGGCGGGGGGAGGGCGAGCAGTACTTC.

The chain employs TRBV5-8 and TRBJ2-7, with D possibly TRBD2 on 5 matching bases. V shed 6 bases and J shed 2 bases, with 15 bases lying between them. Germline CDR1 reads SGHTS; CDR2 reads YDEGEE. This CDR3 is 14 amino acids long. CDR3 residues: CASKPSGGTYEQYF. The CDR3 DNA sequence: TGTGCCAGCAAGCCCAGCGGAGGTACCTACGAGCAGTACTTC.